This T cell receptor (beta chain) was found in a study of cytomegalovirus exposure and HLA in healthy donors. The PCR contained 60 Vbeta and 13 Jbeta primers. Assay: immunoSEQ multiplex PCR; the TCRdb copy retains only in-frame clones and omits some. This table holds about 160,000 clones, 65% to 90% found once. V was shortened by 0 bases and J by 2 bases, with 20 bases between the two germline ends. Germline lookup yields CDR1 LGHNA and CDR2 YNFKEQ. The CDR3 is made up of 20 amino acids. Remarks on this clone: Its antigen is currently unknown.

Whole-study results and caveats: Information on immune exposure was restricted to one variable (CMV serostatus). It was 150 or so TCR beta chains that were listed as cytomegalovirus-associated.

Sequencing input: PBMCs. This clonotype was obtained from a woman aged 18-29 years in good health and CMV-seronegative. This chain connects TRBV4-2 to TRBJ2-6, with a weak D call TRBD1 (6 bases). CDR3 nucleotide sequence: TGTGCCAGCAGCCAAGAGCCACTATCGACAGGAGAGCCTGGGGCCAACGTCCTGACTTTC. As protein: CASSQEPLSTGEPGANVLTF.